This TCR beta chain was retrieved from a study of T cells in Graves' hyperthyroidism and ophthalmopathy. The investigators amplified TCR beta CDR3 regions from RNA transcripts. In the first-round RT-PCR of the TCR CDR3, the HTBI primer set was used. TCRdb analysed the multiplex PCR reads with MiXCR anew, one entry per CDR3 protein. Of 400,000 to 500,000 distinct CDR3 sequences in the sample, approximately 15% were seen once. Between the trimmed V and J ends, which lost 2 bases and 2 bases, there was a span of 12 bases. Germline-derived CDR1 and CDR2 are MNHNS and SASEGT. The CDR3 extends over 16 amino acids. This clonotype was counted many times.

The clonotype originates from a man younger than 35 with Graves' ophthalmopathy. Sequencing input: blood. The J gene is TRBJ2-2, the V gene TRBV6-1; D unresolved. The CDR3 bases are TGTGCCAGCAGTGAACCTATTTTGGACAACACCGGGGAGCTGTTTTTT. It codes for CASSEPILDNTGELFF.